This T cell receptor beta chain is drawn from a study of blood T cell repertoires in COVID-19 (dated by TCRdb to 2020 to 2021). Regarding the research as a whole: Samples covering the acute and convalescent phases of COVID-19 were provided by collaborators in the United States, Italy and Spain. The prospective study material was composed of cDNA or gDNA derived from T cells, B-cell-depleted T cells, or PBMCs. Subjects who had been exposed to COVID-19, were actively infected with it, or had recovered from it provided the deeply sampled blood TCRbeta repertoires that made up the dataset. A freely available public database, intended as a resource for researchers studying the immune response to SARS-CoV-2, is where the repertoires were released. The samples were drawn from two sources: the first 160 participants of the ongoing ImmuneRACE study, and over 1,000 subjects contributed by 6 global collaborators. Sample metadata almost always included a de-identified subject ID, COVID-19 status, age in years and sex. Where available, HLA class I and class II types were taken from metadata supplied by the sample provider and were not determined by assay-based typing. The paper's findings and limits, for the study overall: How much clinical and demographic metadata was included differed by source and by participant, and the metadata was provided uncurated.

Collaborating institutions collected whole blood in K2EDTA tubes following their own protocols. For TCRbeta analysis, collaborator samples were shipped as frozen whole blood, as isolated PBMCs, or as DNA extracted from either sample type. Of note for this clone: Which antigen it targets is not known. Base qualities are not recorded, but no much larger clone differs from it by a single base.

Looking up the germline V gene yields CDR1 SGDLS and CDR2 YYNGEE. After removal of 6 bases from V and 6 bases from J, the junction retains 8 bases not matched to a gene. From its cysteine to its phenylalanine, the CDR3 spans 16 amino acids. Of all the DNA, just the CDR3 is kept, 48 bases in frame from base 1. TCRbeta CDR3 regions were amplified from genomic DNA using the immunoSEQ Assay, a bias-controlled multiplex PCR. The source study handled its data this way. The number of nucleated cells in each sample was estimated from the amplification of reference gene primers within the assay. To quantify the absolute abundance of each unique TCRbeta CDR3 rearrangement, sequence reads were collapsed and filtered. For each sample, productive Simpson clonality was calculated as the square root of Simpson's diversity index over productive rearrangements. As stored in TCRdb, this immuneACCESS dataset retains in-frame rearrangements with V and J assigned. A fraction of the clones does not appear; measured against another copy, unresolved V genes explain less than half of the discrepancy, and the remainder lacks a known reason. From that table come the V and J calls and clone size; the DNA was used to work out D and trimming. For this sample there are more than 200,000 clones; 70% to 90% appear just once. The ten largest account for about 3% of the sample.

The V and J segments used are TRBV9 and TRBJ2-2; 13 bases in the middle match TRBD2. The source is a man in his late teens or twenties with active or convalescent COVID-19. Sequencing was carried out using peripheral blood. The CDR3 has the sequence CASTGTSGIVSGELFF. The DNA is TGTGCCAGCACCGGGACTAGCGGGATAGTCTCCGGGGAGCTGTTTTTT. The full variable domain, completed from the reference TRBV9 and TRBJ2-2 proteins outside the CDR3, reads DSGVTQTPKHLITATGQRVTLRCSPRSGDLSVYWYQQSLDQGLQFLIQYYNGEERAKGNILERFSAQQFPDLHSELNLSSLELGDSALYFCASTGTSGIVSGELFFGEGSRLTVL.